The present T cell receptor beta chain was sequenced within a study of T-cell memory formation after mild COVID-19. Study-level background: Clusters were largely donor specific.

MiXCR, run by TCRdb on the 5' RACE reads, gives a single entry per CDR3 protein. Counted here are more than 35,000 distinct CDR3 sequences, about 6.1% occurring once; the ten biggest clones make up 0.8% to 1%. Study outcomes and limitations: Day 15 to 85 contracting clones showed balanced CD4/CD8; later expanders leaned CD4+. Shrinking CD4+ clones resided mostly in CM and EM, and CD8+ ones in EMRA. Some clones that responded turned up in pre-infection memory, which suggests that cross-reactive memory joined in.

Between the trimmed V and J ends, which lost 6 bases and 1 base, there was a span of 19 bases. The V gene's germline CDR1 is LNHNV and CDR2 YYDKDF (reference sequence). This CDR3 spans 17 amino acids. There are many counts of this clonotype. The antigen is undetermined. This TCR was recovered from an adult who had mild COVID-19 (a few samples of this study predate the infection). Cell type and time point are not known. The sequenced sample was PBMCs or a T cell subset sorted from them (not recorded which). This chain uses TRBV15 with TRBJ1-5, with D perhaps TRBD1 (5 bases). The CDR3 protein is CATRPDEGSGSNQPQHF. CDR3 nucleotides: TGTGCCACCAGACCTGACGAGGGGTCTGGGAGCAATCAGCCCCAGCATTTT.